These T cell receptor beta chains were read from a single sample in a study of CD8+CD57+ T cells in acquired aplastic anemia. In TCRdb, the reads were re-called with MiXCR into one record per CDR3 protein. The table has about 400,000 distinct CDR3 sequences, 55% to 70% seen once. Sequencing was carried out using sorted CD4+, CD8+, or CD8+CD57+ T cells (not recorded which) from PBMCs. Every receptor here comes from a human donor in good health, serving as a control. CDR3s include the opening cysteine and the closing phenylalanine or tryptophan. The D gene is left open where the match is weak. For some rows the clone size is stated as once, few or many, or as a class when expanded; others skip it.

d_gene	abundance	v_gene	j_gene	CDR3aa	CDR3nt
.	many	TRBV4-2	TRBJ1-2	CASSQVKGPNYGYTF	TGTGCCAGCAGCCAAGTCAAGGGGCCTAATTATGGCTACACCTTC
.	many	TRBV7-2	TRBJ1-1	CASSPGTSHTEAFF	TGTGCCAGCAGCCCCGGGACATCGCACACTGAAGCTTTCTTT
TRBD1	.	TRBV10-3	TRBJ2-2	CAIRGDRKNTGELFF	TGTGCCATCAGGGGGGACAGGAAGAACACCGGGGAGCTGTTTTTT
TRBD1	.	TRBV5-8	TRBJ1-4	CASSQPTGENEKLFF	TGTGCCAGCAGCCAACCGACAGGGGAAAATGAAAAACTGTTTTTT
TRBD1	.	TRBV9	TRBJ1-5	CASRGQEHQPQHF	TGTGCCAGCAGGGGACAGGAACATCAGCCCCAGCATTTT
TRBD2	.	TRBV25-1	TRBJ2-5	CASRAWASGRQVGETQYF	TGTGCCAGCAGGGCATGGGCTAGCGGGAGACAAGTTGGGGAGACCCAGTACTTC
.	many	TRBV10-1	TRBJ2-7	CASSESPGPSYEQYF	TGCGCCAGCAGTGAGTCACCGGGACCGTCCTACGAGCAGTACTTC
TRBD2	.	TRBV15	TRBJ2-7	CATTRGGTSFEQYF	TGTGCCACCACCAGAGGAGGGACTAGCTTCGAGCAGTACTTC
.	once	TRBV29-1	TRBJ1-1	CSVDLSRNTEAFF	TGCAGCGTCGATTTGAGCAGAAACACTGAAGCTTTCTTT
.	few	TRBV29-1	TRBJ2-1	CSVDKGGLGNEQFF	TGCAGCGTTGACAAGGGGGGCCTAGGCAATGAGCAGTTCTTC
TRBD2	many	TRBV30	TRBJ2-3	CAWSRTLAGSTDTQYF	TGTGCCTGGAGCCGAACACTAGCGGGGAGCACAGATACGCAGTATTTT
.	.	TRBV7-3	TRBJ2-3	CASSIAATVTPYF	TGTGCCAGCAGTATTGCCGCCACAGTTACGCCGTATTTT
.	.	TRBV15	TRBJ2-5	CATSLEVAPGKEQLYF	TGTGCCACCAGCCTAGAAGTGGCTCCAGGGAAAGAGCAGTTGTACTTC
.	many	TRBV7-2	TRBJ1-1	CASSPLMDTEAFF	TGTGCCAGCAGCCCCCTCATGGACACTGAAGCTTTCTTT
.	many	TRBV6-1	TRBJ1-2	CASSEAGVRGYTF	TGTGCCAGCAGTGAAGCCGGGGTGCGCGGCTACACCTTC
TRBD2	many	TRBV20-1	TRBJ2-3	CSAKRGVAGRTDTQYF	TGCAGTGCGAAGCGAGGGGTAGCGGGGCGCACAGATACGCAGTATTTT
.	.	TRBV10-3	TRBJ1-1	CAIGAGGVGTEAFF	TGTGCCATTGGGGCGGGAGGGGTAGGGACTGAAGCTTTCTTT
TRBD2	few	TRBV6-1	TRBJ2-2	CASSATSAGELFF	TGTGCCAGCAGTGCGACTAGCGCCGGGGAGCTGTTTTTT
.	many	TRBV5-1	TRBJ2-3	CASSLGGLGDTQYF	TGTGCCAGCAGCTTAGGAGGGTTGGGAGATACGCAGTATTTT
.	.	TRBV5-5	TRBJ2-3	CASRPEPAGDTQYF	TGTGCCAGCAGGCCAGAACCGGCGGGAGATACGCAGTATTTT
.	.	TRBV9	TRBJ1-1	CASSATQGSRSPLF	TGTGCCAGCAGTGCTACACAGGGCAGTCGGTCACCCCTCTTT
.	.	TRBV10-2	TRBJ1-6	CASSRGSEGSPLHF	TGTGCCAGCAGTCGAGGGAGCGAGGGCTCACCCCTCCACTTT
.	.	TRBV10-1	TRBJ1-1	CASSDANEAFF	TGCGCCAGCAGTGACGCTAATGAAGCTTTCTTT
TRBD1	.	TRBV20-1	TRBJ1-1	CSVGEGGGTEAFF	TGCAGCGTTGGAGAAGGGGGCGGAACTGAAGCTTTCTTT
.	.	TRBV2	TRBJ2-7	CASRTRTGSHEEYF	TGTGCCAGCAGAACACGCACAGGGAGCCACGAGGAGTACTTC
.	.	TRBV7-2	TRBJ2-1	CASSVGVGDAPEQFF	TGTGCCAGTAGTGTCGGGGTCGGGGATGCGCCTGAGCAGTTCTTC
.	.	TRBV7-3	TRBJ1-2	CASSLRIEGLTFGTF	TGTGCCAGCAGCTTAAGGATCGAGGGATTGACCTTCGGTACCTTC
TRBD2	.	TRBV20-1	TRBJ2-1	CSARGGGDYNEQFF	TGCAGTGCTAGAGGGGGGGGGGATTACAATGAGCAGTTCTTC
.	many	TRBV6-1	TRBJ1-5	CASEGMLGQPQHF	TGTGCCAGCGAAGGGATGTTGGGGCAGCCCCAGCATTTT
.	.	TRBV10-3	TRBJ1-2	CAIREAGDSGDTF	TGTGCCATCAGGGAGGCAGGGGACTCTGGCGACACCTTC
.	.	TRBV7-2	TRBJ1-2	CASSPQGRPAEASF	TGTGCCAGCAGCCCACAGGGTCGGCCCGCTGAAGCTTCCTTC
.	.	TRBV7-2	TRBJ1-1	CASSPTQTSSSNAFF	TGTGCCAGCAGCCCGACGCAGACTTCGAGCAGTAATGCTTTCTTT
.	.	TRBV15	TRBJ2-7	CATSRGASGANELYF	TGTGCCACGAGTAGGGGGGCGTCTGGGGCCAACGAGCTGTATTTC
.	.	TRBV7-8	TRBJ1-3	CASTRQRLFSENPIYF	TGTGCCAGCACCCGACAGCGACTCTTCTCTGAAAACCCCATATATTTT
.	few	TRBV18	TRBJ1-1	CASSPPLGERGPFF	TGTGCCAGCTCACCACCGCTGGGGGAAAGGGGACCTTTCTTT
.	few	TRBV29-1	TRBJ2-7	CSVEDTRSSYEQYF	TGCAGCGTTGAAGACACCCGGAGCTCCTACGAGCAGTACTTC
TRBD1	few	TRBV10-3	TRBJ1-2	CATYPGGVVDGYTF	TGTGCCACCTATCCAGGGGGGGTGGTAGATGGCTACACCTTC
TRBD2	.	TRBV29-1	TRBJ2-3	CTTGTNVTDTQYF	TGCACCACTGGGACTAACGTCACAGACACGCAGTATTTT
.	.	TRBV7-2	TRBJ2-2	CASSAIRGHTGELFF	TGTGCCAGCAGCGCCATCCGCGGGCACACCGGGGAGCTGTTTTTT
TRBD1	many	TRBV30	TRBJ1-6	CAWSFDRVDAATLHF	TGTGCCTGGAGTTTTGACAGGGTCGACGCCGCGACCCTCCACTTT
.	.	TRBV7-2	TRBJ1-2	CASTSAGAPVDKF	TGTGCCAGTACCTCAGCTGGAGCGCCTGTCGACAAGTTC
TRBD2	.	TRBV10-1	TRBJ2-3	CASRTGTTSRTDTQYF	TGCGCCAGCAGGACCGGGACTACCTCGCGCACAGATACGCAGTATTTT
TRBD1	many	TRBV5-1	TRBJ1-5	CASRDGTEPYSNQPQHF	TGCGCCAGCAGGGACGGGACAGAGCCATATAGCAATCAGCCCCAGCATTTT
TRBD1	.	TRBV12-3/TRBV12-4	TRBJ1-1	CASSSGQGLTEAFF	TGTGCCAGCAGTTCGGGACAGGGGTTGACTGAAGCTTTCTTT
TRBD2	.	TRBV10-3	TRBJ2-3	CASSYSSSGGSDMQYF	TGTGCCAGCAGTTACTCGTCGAGCGGGGGTTCAGATATGCAGTATTTT
TRBD1	many	TRBV4-3	TRBJ2-5	CASSHDRGFGAQYF	TGCGCCAGCAGCCACGACAGGGGATTTGGTGCCCAGTACTTC